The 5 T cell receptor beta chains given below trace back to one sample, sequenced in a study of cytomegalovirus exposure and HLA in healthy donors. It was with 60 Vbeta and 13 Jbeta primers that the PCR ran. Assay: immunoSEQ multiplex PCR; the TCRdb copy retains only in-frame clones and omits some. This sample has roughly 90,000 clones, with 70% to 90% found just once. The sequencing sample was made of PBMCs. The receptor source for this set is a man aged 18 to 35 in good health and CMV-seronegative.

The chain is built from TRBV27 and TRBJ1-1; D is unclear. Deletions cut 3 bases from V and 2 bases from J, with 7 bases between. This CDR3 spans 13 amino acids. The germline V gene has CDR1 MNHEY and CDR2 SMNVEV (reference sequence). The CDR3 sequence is CASSLLRNTEAFF. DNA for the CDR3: TGTGCCAGCAGTTTGCTGCGCAACACTGAAGCTTTCTTT.

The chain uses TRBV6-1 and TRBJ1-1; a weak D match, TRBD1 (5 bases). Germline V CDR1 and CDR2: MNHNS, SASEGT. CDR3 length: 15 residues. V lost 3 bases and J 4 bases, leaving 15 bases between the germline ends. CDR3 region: CASSDPLTAFTEAFF. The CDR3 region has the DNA TGTGCCAGCAGTGATCCTTTGACAGCCTTCACTGAAGCTTTCTTT.

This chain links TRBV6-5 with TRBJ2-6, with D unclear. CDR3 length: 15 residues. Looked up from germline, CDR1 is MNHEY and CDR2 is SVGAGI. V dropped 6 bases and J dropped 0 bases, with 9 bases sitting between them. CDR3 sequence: CASSPVISGANVLTF. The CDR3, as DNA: TGTGCCAGCAGCCCAGTAATCTCTGGGGCCAACGTCCTGACTTTC.

The CDR3 protein is CASSFSRTGFGETQYF. In DNA, the CDR3 is TGTGCCAGCAGTTTTTCCCGGACAGGTTTCGGTGAGACCCAGTACTTC. The chain combines TRBV27 with TRBJ2-5; 7 positions agree with TRBD1. Unmatched junction bases numbered 12, after V lost 3 bases and J lost 5 bases. The CDR3 contains 16 residues. Germline V CDR1 and CDR2: MNHEY, SMNVEV (reference sequence).

CDR3 bases: TGTGCCTGGAGTGATAAGAGACTAGCGGGGCAGATATACAATGAGCAGTTCTTC. This translates into CAWSDKRLAGQIYNEQFF. The V gene is TRBV30, the J gene TRBJ2-1, with TRBD2 identical over 11 bases. CDR3 length equals 18 residues. The germline gives CDR1 GTSNPN, CDR2 SVGIG (reference sequence). Unmatched junction bases numbered 12, after V lost 1 base and J lost 4 bases. Full variable domain (missing parts from reference TRBV30 and TRBJ2-1): SQTIHQWPATLVQPVGSPLSLECTVEGTSNPNLYWYRQAAGRGLQLLFYSVGIGQISSEVPQNLSASRPQDRQFILSSKKLLLSDSGFYLCAWSDKRLAGQIYNEQFFGPGTRLTVL.